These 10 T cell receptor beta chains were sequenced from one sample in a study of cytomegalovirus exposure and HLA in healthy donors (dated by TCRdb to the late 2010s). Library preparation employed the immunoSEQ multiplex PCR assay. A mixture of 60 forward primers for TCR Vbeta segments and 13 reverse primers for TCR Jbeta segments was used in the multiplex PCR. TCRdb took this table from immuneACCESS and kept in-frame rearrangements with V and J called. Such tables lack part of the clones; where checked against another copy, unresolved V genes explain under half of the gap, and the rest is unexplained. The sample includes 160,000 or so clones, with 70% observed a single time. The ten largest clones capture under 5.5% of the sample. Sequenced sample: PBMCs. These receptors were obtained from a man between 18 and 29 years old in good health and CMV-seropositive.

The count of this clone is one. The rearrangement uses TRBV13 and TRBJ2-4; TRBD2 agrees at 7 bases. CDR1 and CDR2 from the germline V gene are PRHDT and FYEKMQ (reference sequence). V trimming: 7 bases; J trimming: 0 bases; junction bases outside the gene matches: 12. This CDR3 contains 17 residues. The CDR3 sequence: CASTPPGGRLAKNIQYF. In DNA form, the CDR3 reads TGTGCCAGCACGCCTCCGGGAGGAAGGTTAGCCAAAAACATTCAGTACTTC.

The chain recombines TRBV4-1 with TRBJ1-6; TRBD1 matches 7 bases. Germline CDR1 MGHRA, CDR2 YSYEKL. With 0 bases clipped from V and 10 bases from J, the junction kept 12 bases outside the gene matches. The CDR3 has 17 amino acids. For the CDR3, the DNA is TGCGCCAGCAGCCAAGAAACGGCGCCGGCAGGGGGATCACCCCTCCACTTT. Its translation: CASSQETAPAGGSPLHF.

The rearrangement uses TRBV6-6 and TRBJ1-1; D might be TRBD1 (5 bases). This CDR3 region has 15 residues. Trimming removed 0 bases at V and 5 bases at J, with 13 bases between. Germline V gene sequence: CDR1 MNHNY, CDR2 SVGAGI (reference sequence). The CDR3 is CASSYSGPRGTEAFF. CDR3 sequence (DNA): TGTGCCAGCAGTTACTCGGGTCCGCGGGGGACTGAAGCTTTCTTT.

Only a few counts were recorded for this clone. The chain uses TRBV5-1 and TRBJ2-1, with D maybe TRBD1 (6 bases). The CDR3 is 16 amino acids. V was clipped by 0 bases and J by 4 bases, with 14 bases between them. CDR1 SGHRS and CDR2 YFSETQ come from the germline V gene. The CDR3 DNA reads TGCGCCAGCAGCTTGGGTGGGGGCTGGGATTACAATGAGCAGTTCTTC. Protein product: CASSLGGGWDYNEQFF.

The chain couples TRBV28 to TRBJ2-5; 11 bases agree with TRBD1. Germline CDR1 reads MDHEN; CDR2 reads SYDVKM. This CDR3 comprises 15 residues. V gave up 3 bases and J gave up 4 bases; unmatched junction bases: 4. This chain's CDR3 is CASSLSGTGGETQYF. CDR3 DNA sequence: TGTGCCAGCAGTTTGTCCGGGACAGGGGGAGAGACCCAGTACTTC.

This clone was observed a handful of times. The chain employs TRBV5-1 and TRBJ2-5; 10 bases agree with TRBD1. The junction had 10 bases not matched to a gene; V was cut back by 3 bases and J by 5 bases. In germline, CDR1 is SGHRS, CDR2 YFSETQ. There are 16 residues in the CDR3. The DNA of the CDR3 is TGCGCCAGCAGCTCTAATTCCGACAGGGGGCTTGAGACCCAGTACTTC. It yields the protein CASSSNSDRGLETQYF.

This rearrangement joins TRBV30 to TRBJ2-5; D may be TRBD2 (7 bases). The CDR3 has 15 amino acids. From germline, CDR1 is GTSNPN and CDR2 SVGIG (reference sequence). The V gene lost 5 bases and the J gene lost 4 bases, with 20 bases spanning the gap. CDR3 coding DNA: TGTGCCTGGGATACCGGGACACCGGGGGGAGAGACCCAGTACTTC. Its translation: CAWDTGTPGGETQYF.

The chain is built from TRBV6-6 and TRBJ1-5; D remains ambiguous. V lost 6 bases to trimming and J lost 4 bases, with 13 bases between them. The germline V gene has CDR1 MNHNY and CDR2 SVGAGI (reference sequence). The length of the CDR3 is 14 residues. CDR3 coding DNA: TGTGCCAGCAGACCGGGGAACGCGAATCAGCCCCAGCATTTT. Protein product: CASRPGNANQPQHF.

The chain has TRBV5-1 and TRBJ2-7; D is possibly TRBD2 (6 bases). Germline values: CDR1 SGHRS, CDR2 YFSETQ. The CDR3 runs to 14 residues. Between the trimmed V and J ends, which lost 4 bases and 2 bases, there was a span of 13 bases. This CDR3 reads CASSPGTGTYEQYV. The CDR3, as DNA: TGCGCCAGCAGCCCTGGGACTGGAACCTACGAGCAGTACGTC.

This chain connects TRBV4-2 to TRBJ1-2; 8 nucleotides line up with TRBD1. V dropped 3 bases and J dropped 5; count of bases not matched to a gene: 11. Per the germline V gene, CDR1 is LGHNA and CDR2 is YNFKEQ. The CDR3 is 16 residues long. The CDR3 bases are TGTGCCAGCAGCCAGTCTTTCGGACAGGGAGGTTATGGCTACACCTTC. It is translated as CASSQSFGQGGYGYTF.